One T cell receptor beta chain is described in this entry. Tagging with unique molecular identifiers was applied to individual cDNA molecules. TCRdb used MiXCR to reprocess the 5' RACE reads, holding one entry per CDR3 protein. The sample lists more than 20,000 distinct CDR3 sequences, 4.5% to 7% occurring once. This record belongs to a study of early T cells in non-severe SARS-CoV-2 infection. Study overall: The authors sequenced bulk RNA from unsorted whole blood, leaving chains unpaired.

The length of the CDR3 is 14 residues. The V gene lost 1 base and the J gene lost 12 bases, with 16 bases spanning the gap. CDR1 is MNHEY and CDR2 is SMNVEV in the germline V gene (reference sequence). The TCR originated in an adult who was a healthcare worker with PCR-confirmed SARS-CoV-2 infection or an uninfected control (not recorded which). Sequencing was done on a sample of whole blood. This chain connects TRBV27 to TRBJ2-1; tentative D call: TRBD2 (7 bases). In DNA, the CDR3 is TGTGCCAGCAGTTTATTCGGGGGGCTTAGTGGGCAGTTCTTC. This codes for CASSLFGGLSGQFF.